These 10 T cell receptor beta chains came from one sample sequenced in a study of T cell responses to AZD1222 COVID-19 vaccine. Only in-frame clones appear in the TCRdb table, and some are missing; sequencing was by immunoSEQ multiplex PCR. The sample records approximately 160,000 clones, around 94% being singletons. Source: peripheral blood, taken 28 days after the second AZD1222 dose. These receptors originate from an adult who received the AZD1222 COVID-19 vaccine.

This sequence joins TRBV15 and TRBJ2-1; D is ambiguous. Trimming removed 1 base from V and 4 bases from J, with 14 bases in between. In germline, CDR1 is LNHNV, CDR2 YYDKDF (reference sequence). The CDR3 is made up of 16 amino acids. Here the CDR3 reads CATSRVADQFYNEQFF. CDR3 DNA sequence: TGTGCCACCAGCAGAGTAGCCGACCAATTTTACAATGAGCAGTTCTTC. The entire variable domain, with the rest obtained from reference TRBV15 and TRBJ2-1, is as follows: DAMVIQNPRYQVTQFGKPVTLSCSQTLNHNVMYWYQQKSSQAPKLLFHYYDKDFNNEADTPDNFQSRRPNTSFCFLDIRSPGLGDTAMYLCATSRVADQFYNEQFFGPGTRLTVL.

The J gene is TRBJ2-1, the V gene TRBV2; the D gene is possibly TRBD2 (6 bases). Germline assignment: CDR1 SNHLY and CDR2 FYNNEI. This CDR3 contains 15 residues. Trimming left V 0 bases short and J 7 bases short, with 13 bases between. The CDR3 coding sequence is TGTGCCAGCAGTGAAGCAACGACTAGGTATAATGAGCAGTTCTTC. Translation: CASSEATTRYNEQFF.

The chain recombines TRBV6-2 or TRBV6-3 with TRBJ1-2; 8 bases line up with TRBD1. The CDR3 sequence is 15 residues long. Germline V lookup: CDR1 MNHEY, CDR2 SVGEGT. V gave up 2 bases and J gave up 4 bases; unmatched junction bases: 6. CDR3 sequence: CASSYPGGRPYGYTF. The CDR3 region has the DNA TGTGCCAGCAGTTACCCAGGGGGCCGACCCTATGGCTACACCTTC.

The chain links TRBV7-3 to TRBJ2-3, with 9 bases lining up with TRBD1. The CDR3 contains 16 residues. CDR1 is SGHTA, CDR2 FQGTGA, per germline. Unmatched junction bases numbered 12, after V lost 4 bases and J lost 7 bases. The DNA of the CDR3 is TGTGCCAGCAGCTCCAACCGGGACAGGGATGTAAATACGCAGTATTTT. Its translation is CASSSNRDRDVNTQYF.

The rearrangement links TRBV5-1 to TRBJ2-5; TRBD2 matches at 8 bases. Germline-derived CDR1 and CDR2 are SGHRS and YFSETQ. The CDR3 is 16 residues long. V lost 1 base and J lost 4; bases outside the gene matches: 9. CDR3 in amino acids: CASSLKSGRGAETQYF. As DNA, the CDR3 is TGCGCCAGCAGCTTGAAAAGCGGGAGAGGGGCAGAGACCCAGTACTTC.

The chain carries TRBV7-9 and TRBJ1-1; D is uncertain. This CDR3 contains 15 residues. The V end was cut by 5 bases, the J end by 2 bases, with 15 bases between. Germline CDR1 SEHNR, CDR2 FQNEAQ (reference sequence). The CDR3 reads CASSPTRGSNTEAFF. CDR3 DNA sequence: TGTGCCAGCAGCCCAACGCGGGGTAGTAACACTGAAGCTTTCTTT. Drawing the rest from reference TRBV7-9 and TRBJ1-1, the complete variable domain is DTGVSQNPRHKITKRGQNVTFRCDPISEHNRLYWYRQTLGQGPEFLTYFQNEAQLEKSRLLSDRFSAERPKGSFSTLEIQRTEQGDSAMYLCASSPTRGSNTEAFFGQGTRLTVV.

The chain joins TRBV6-1 to TRBJ2-2; possible D gene TRBD2, 5 bases. V lost 0 bases and J lost 3, with 8 bases in between. The CDR3 sequence is 15 residues long. The germline CDR1 and CDR2 sequences are MNHNS and SASEGT. DNA of the CDR3: TGTGCCAGCAGTGAAGCCGACGGGGACACCGGGGAGCTGTTTTTT. It encodes CASSEADGDTGELFF.

The V gene is TRBV10-3, the J gene TRBJ1-2, with TRBD1 identical over 9 bases. V dropped 10 bases and J dropped 4; count of bases not matched to a gene: 7. The CDR3 spans 13 residues. Germline CDR1 and CDR2: ENHRY and SYGVKD. The CDR3 nucleotides are TGTGCCACCGTACAGGGGGCGGCCTATGGCTACACCTTC. Its translation is CATVQGAAYGYTF.

There are a few counts of this clone. This sequence joins TRBV5-8 and TRBJ1-2; a weak D match, TRBD1 (5 bases). This CDR3 has 14 amino acids. V was cut by 4 bases and J by 8 bases, with 18 bases left in between. Germline CDR1 reads SGHTS; CDR2 reads YDEGEE. This CDR3 reads CASSPAAMTAGYTF. CDR3 nucleotide sequence: TGTGCCAGCAGCCCAGCAGCCATGACAGCGGGCTACACCTTC.

The chain is built from TRBV19 and TRBJ2-4, with D perhaps matching TRBD1 (5 bases). Germline V gives CDR1 LNHDA, CDR2 SQIVND (reference sequence). The V end lost 5 bases, the J end lost 4 bases, and 15 bases lay between the germline ends. CDR3 length equals 15 residues. CDR3 sequence: CASSGQTDLKNIQYF. The DNA for the CDR3 is TGTGCCAGTAGTGGCCAGACAGACCTTAAAAACATTCAGTACTTC.